This T cell receptor (beta chain) was identified during a study of blood T cell repertoires in COVID-19. The table lists this clone with a few counts. Some clones are missing from TCRdb's copy, which holds only in-frame ones; the method was immunoSEQ multiplex PCR. The repertoire has about 330,000 clones, around 92% of them found once; the top ten carry around 6%. The receptor comes from a man younger than 35 who had recovered from COVID-19. The specimen sequenced was peripheral blood.

The CDR3 sequence is CASSPSRVSTGELFF. In DNA form, the CDR3 reads TGTGCCAGCAGCCCGAGTCGAGTTAGCACCGGGGAGCTGTTTTTT. The chain couples TRBV7-2 to TRBJ2-2; no clear D gene. The CDR3 runs to 15 residues. Trimming took 5 bases from V and 4 from J, leaving 14 bases between them. CDR1 and CDR2 from the germline V gene are SGHTA and FQGNSA.